This passage covers 18 T cell receptor beta chains from one sample sequenced in a study of T-cell memory formation after mild COVID-19. TCRdb called the 5' RACE reads again in MiXCR, with one record for every CDR3 protein. The repertoire has roughly 180,000 distinct CDR3 sequences, more than 9% of them found once; the top ten carry approximately 3.8%. Material: PBMCs or a T cell subset sorted from them (not recorded which). These receptors were obtained from a man between 18 and 29 years old who had mild COVID-19 (a few samples of this study predate the infection). Cell type and time point are not known.

V is TRBV2 and J is TRBJ2-5; TRBD1 might be the D (5 bases). Germline assignment: CDR1 SNHLY and CDR2 FYNNEI. The ends were cut back, 7 bases at V and 4 bases at J, with 10 bases in the middle. This CDR3 is 12 amino acids long. The CDR3 is CASTTTGETQYF. CDR3 coding DNA: TGTGCCAGCACCACAACAGGAGAGACCCAGTACTTC.

This chain joins TRBV30 and TRBJ2-2; D not resolved. Germline CDR1 is GTSNPN and CDR2 is SVGIG (reference sequence). V was trimmed by 5 bases and J by 8 bases, leaving 6 bases between them. This CDR3 contains 10 residues. The CDR3 DNA reads TGTGCCTGGGCCGGAGGGGAGCTGTTTTTT. Its protein product is CAWAGGELFF.

This clonotype was picked up many times. The chain joins TRBV7-8 to TRBJ2-7, with D tentatively TRBD1 (5 bases). V was shortened by 2 bases and J by 3 bases, with 8 bases between the two germline ends. This CDR3 is 13 amino acids long. Germline CDR1 SGHVS, CDR2 FQNEAQ. The CDR3 protein is CASSLSTDYEQYF. The CDR3 bases are TGTGCCAGCAGCTTATCGACAGACTACGAGCAGTACTTC.

DNA of the CDR3: TGTGCCCTCCAAGGGACAGGGGGAGGCTACACCTTC. Its protein product is CALQGTGGGYTF. The chain carries TRBV10-3 and TRBJ1-2, with TRBD1 identical over 11 bases. The CDR3 totals 12 residues. The V gene end was trimmed by 11 bases and the J gene end by 8 bases; junction bases not matched to a gene: 7. CDR1 is ENHRY, CDR2 SYGVKD, per germline.

This clonotype has just a few counts. The chain couples TRBV7-8 to TRBJ1-2; D ambiguous. V was shortened by 3 bases and J by 1 base, with 3 bases between the two germline ends. Per germline, CDR1 SGHVS and CDR2 FQNEAQ. The CDR3 runs 12 residues. CDR3: CASSFINYGYTF. Written as DNA, the CDR3 is TGTGCCAGCAGCTTCATTAACTATGGCTACACCTTC.

The chain recombines TRBV9 with TRBJ2-3, with 9 positions matching TRBD2. Germline CDR1 reads SGDLS; CDR2 reads YYNGEE. The J segment lost 2 bases and the V segment lost 0 bases, leaving 7 bases of the junction unmatched. The CDR3 has 17 residues. The CDR3 here is CASSVVGSGGPTDTQYF. The CDR3 DNA reads TGTGCCAGCAGCGTAGTCGGTAGCGGGGGCCCCACAGATACGCAGTATTTT.

This clonotype came up many times. This sequence joins TRBV29-1 and TRBJ2-5; tentatively, D is TRBD1 (5 bases). V lost 4 bases and J 1 base, leaving 7 bases between the germline ends. The CDR3 runs to 12 residues. Germline lookup yields CDR1 SQVTM and CDR2 ANQGSEA. CDR3 nucleotide sequence: TGCAGCGTTGCTGACAGCCAAGAGACCCAGTACTTC. Translated, it gives CSVADSQETQYF.

This clonotype was seen only a few times. The V call is TRBV7-9, the J call TRBJ1-5; TRBD1 matches at 8 bases. The junction had 4 bases not matched to a gene; V was cut back by 3 bases and J by 6 bases. Per the germline V gene, CDR1 is SEHNR and CDR2 is FQNEAQ (reference sequence). This CDR3 has 14 residues. CDR3 sequence reads: CASSFPGGSQPQHF. The CDR3 coding sequence is TGTGCCAGCAGCTTTCCAGGGGGCTCTCAGCCCCAGCATTTT.

The J gene is TRBJ2-3, the V gene TRBV2; D is unclear. V dropped 3 bases and J dropped 1 base, with 8 bases sitting between them. This CDR3 spans 14 amino acids. Germline V CDR1 and CDR2: SNHLY, FYNNEI. The CDR3 loop reads CASSENGGTDTQYF. CDR3 DNA sequence: TGTGCCAGCAGTGAGAATGGGGGCACAGATACGCAGTATTTT.

The rearrangement uses TRBV12-3 or TRBV12-4 and TRBJ2-7; D is undetermined. This CDR3 region has 13 residues. Trimming cost V 6 bases and J 4 bases, with 13 bases left between them. The CDR3 protein is CASSQNLGYEQYV. CDR3 in DNA: TGTGCCAGCAGCCAGAACCTAGGGTACGAGCAGTACGTC.

This clonotype was observed many times. The genes are TRBV7-8 and TRBJ2-3; tentatively, D is TRBD1 (5 bases). The CDR3 loop spans 12 amino acids. Per germline, CDR1 SGHVS and CDR2 FQNEAQ. The V gene lost 1 base and the J gene lost 14 bases, with 13 bases spanning the gap. CDR3 region: CASSLDQGSGYF. Here the CDR3 DNA reads TGTGCCAGCAGCTTAGATCAGGGCTCGGGGTATTTT.

V usage is TRBV7-2 and J usage is TRBJ2-5; D is unresolved. The CDR3 length is 11 residues. In germline, CDR1 is SGHTA, CDR2 FQGNSA. V was shortened by 5 bases and J by 5 bases, with 6 bases between the two germline ends. This CDR3 is CASSQAETQYF. The CDR3 DNA reads as TGTGCCAGCAGCCAGGCGGAGACCCAGTACTTC.

Only a few counts were recorded for this clonotype. The V gene is TRBV5-1, the J gene TRBJ1-6; D is possibly TRBD1 (5 bases). Germline V CDR1 and CDR2: SGHRS, YFSETQ. Trimming took 2 bases from V and 8 from J, leaving 20 bases between them. The CDR3 contains 17 residues. The CDR3 region is CASSFNTGGGRDSPLHF. The CDR3 nucleotides are TGCGCCAGCAGCTTCAATACCGGGGGAGGGCGGGATTCACCCCTCCACTTT.

The J gene is TRBJ2-1, the V gene TRBV11-2; no definite D call. CDR1 and CDR2 (germline): SGHAT, FQNNGV. V was pared by 1 base and J by 6 bases, with 10 bases between. This CDR3 has 14 amino acids. The CDR3 coding sequence is TGTGCCAGCAGCTTAGTCATAGGATTCAATGAGCAGTTCTTC. Protein sequence: CASSLVIGFNEQFF. Based on the CDR3 plus reference TRBV11-2 and TRBJ2-1, the full variable domain is EAGVAQSPRYKIIEKRQSVAFWCNPISGHATLYWYQQILGQGPKLLIQFQNNGVVDDSQLPKDRFSAERLKGVDSTLKIQPAKLEDSAVYLCASSLVIGFNEQFFGPGTRLTVL.

This clonotype was counted a few times. V usage is TRBV5-1 and J usage is TRBJ2-3; 9 nucleotides align to TRBD2. This CDR3 has 14 residues. V shed 0 bases and J 4 bases; nucleotides not matched to a gene: 0. The V gene's germline CDR1 is SGHRS and CDR2 YFSETQ. The CDR3 region is CASSLASGADTQYF. In DNA, the CDR3 is TGCGCCAGCAGCTTGGCTAGCGGGGCAGATACGCAGTATTTT.

There are many counts of this clonotype. The chain joins TRBV12-3 or TRBV12-4 to TRBJ2-1; D remains unclear. Trimming pared 6 bases from V and 9 bases from J, leaving 21 bases between. CDR3 length: 15 residues. CDR3 region: CASRPGLTVLGEQFF. The CDR3 coding sequence is TGTGCCAGCAGACCGGGTTTGACGGTTCTGGGTGAGCAGTTCTTC.

This clonotype was picked up many times. This chain uses TRBV2 with TRBJ1-1; 7 nucleotides line up with TRBD1. Trimming took 5 bases from V and 2 from J; bases not matched to a gene: 2. The CDR3 has 13 amino acids. Looked up from germline, CDR1 is SNHLY and CDR2 is FYNNEI. The CDR3, as DNA: TGTGCCAGCAGTTGGGACAGAAACACTGAAGCTTTCTTT. Translation gives CASSWDRNTEAFF.

This clonotype appeared a few times. The J gene is TRBJ1-2, the V gene TRBV29-1, with 10 bases aligning to TRBD1. The junction had 5 bases not matched to a gene; V was cut back by 4 bases and J by 3 bases. The CDR3 is 14 residues long. Germline CDR1 SQVTM, CDR2 ANQGSEA. CDR3 amino acids: CSVAGGQGDYGYTF. In nucleotides, the CDR3 is TGCAGCGTTGCTGGAGGACAGGGGGACTATGGCTACACCTTC.